This entry is about one T cell receptor (beta chain). The CDR3 covers 14 residues. With 2 bases clipped from V and 5 bases from J, the junction kept 2 bases outside the gene matches. Germline V gene data show CDR1 as SGHTA and CDR2 as FQGTGA. The data were obtained in a study of control samples from healthy donors and cancer patients. Method: immunoSEQ multiplex PCR; TCRdb's copy keeps in-frame clones and lacks some. This table holds 100,000 to 120,000 clones, 83% found once. Sequencing used blood. The chain is built from TRBV7-3 and TRBJ2-2, with 7 bases lining up with TRBD1. The TCR originated in a woman aged 50 to 60 in good health. The CDR3 protein is CASSLAGGTGELFF. DNA for the CDR3: TGTGCCAGCAGCTTAGCAGGGGGTACCGGGGAGCTGTTTTTT.